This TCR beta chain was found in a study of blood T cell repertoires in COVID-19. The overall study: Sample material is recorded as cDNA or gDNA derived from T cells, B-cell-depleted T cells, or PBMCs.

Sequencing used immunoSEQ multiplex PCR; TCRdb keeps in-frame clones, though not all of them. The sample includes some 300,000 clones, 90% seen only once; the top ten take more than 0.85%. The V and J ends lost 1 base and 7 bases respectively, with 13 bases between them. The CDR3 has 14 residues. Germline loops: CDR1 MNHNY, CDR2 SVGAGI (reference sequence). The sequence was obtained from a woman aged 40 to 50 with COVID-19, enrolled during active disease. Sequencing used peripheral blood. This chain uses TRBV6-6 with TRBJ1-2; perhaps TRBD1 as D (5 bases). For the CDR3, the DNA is TGTGCCAGCAGTTACTTGGAAGGGGCAGGTGGCTACACCTTC. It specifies CASSYLEGAGGYTF.